This is a list of T cell receptor beta chains from one sample in a study of blood T cells in healthy people across ages. Each CDR3 protein gets one entry after TCRdb re-called the 5' RACE reads with MiXCR. Of nearly 800,000 distinct CDR3 sequences listed, more than 55% are singletons. Sequenced material: blood. The receptors come from a man aged 35-49 years in good health. Each CDR3 is given with its conserved first and last residue. Each record gives: V gene, J gene, D gene, CDR3 length, clone size, CDR3 protein, CDR3 DNA. A D gene is named only where the DNA matches it firmly. Clone size is given for some rows only: seen once, a few or many times, or a class if the clone is expanded.

V gene: TRBV15
J gene: TRBJ2-3
D gene: -
CDR3 length: 13
clone size: -
CDR3 protein: CATSIPGGRIQYF
CDR3 DNA: TGTGCCACCAGCATCCCAGGGGGGCGGATCCAGTATTTT

V gene: TRBV10-3
J gene: TRBJ2-7
D gene: TRBD2
CDR3 length: 14
clone size: -
CDR3 protein: CAISLEGGNIEQYF
CDR3 DNA: TGTGCCATCAGCCTAGAGGGAGGGAATATCGAGCAGTACTTC

V gene: TRBV7-2
J gene: TRBJ1-5
D gene: -
CDR3 length: 16
clone size: -
CDR3 protein: CASSQRSGYSNQPQHF
CDR3 DNA: TGTGCCAGCAGCCAAAGGTCAGGGTATAGCAATCAGCCCCAGCATTTT

V gene: TRBV7-9
J gene: TRBJ2-7
D gene: TRBD1
CDR3 length: 16
clone size: -
CDR3 protein: CASSLGQGIIYNEQYF
CDR3 DNA: TGTGCCAGCAGCTTAGGACAGGGAATAATCTACAATGAGCAGTACTTC

V gene: TRBV4-3
J gene: TRBJ1-1
D gene: TRBD1
CDR3 length: 18
clone size: once
CDR3 protein: CASSQDIIGQGARTEAFF
CDR3 DNA: TGCGCCAGCAGCCAAGATATTATCGGACAGGGGGCCCGCACTGAAGCTTTCTTT

V gene: TRBV14
J gene: TRBJ2-5
D gene: -
CDR3 length: 14
clone size: -
CDR3 protein: CASSQITRLETQYF
CDR3 DNA: TGTGCCAGCAGCCAAATAACAAGGTTGGAGACCCAGTACTTC

V gene: TRBV28
J gene: TRBJ1-2
D gene: -
CDR3 length: 15
clone size: -
CDR3 protein: CASSLSGRGYYGYTF
CDR3 DNA: TGTGCCAGCAGTTTATCGGGACGGGGATACTATGGCTACACCTTC

V gene: TRBV19
J gene: TRBJ2-3
D gene: -
CDR3 length: 15
clone size: -
CDR3 protein: CASSPPGGAPDTQYF
CDR3 DNA: TGTGCCAGTAGTCCCCCCGGAGGGGCCCCAGATACGCAGTATTTT

V gene: TRBV9
J gene: TRBJ2-1
D gene: TRBD2
CDR3 length: 16
clone size: -
CDR3 protein: CASSVSSSGSKDEQFF
CDR3 DNA: TGTGCCAGCAGCGTATCTTCTAGCGGGAGTAAGGATGAGCAGTTCTTC

V gene: TRBV20-1
J gene: TRBJ2-5
D gene: -
CDR3 length: 11
clone size: many
CDR3 protein: CSASRVETQYF
CDR3 DNA: TGCAGTGCTAGTAGGGTTGAGACCCAGTACTTC

V gene: TRBV6-6
J gene: TRBJ1-1
D gene: TRBD1
CDR3 length: 15
clone size: -
CDR3 protein: CASSLLATGDTEAFF
CDR3 DNA: TGTGCCAGCAGTTTACTGGCGACAGGGGACACTGAAGCTTTCTTT

V gene: TRBV6-1
J gene: TRBJ2-1
D gene: -
CDR3 length: 15
clone size: -
CDR3 protein: CASSEEGVPYNEQFF
CDR3 DNA: TGTGCCAGCAGTGAAGAGGGGGTACCCTACAATGAGCAGTTCTTC

V gene: TRBV4-2
J gene: TRBJ2-5
D gene: -
CDR3 length: 15
clone size: -
CDR3 protein: CASSQGFADRKTQYF
CDR3 DNA: TGTGCCAGCAGCCAGGGATTTGCCGACAGGAAAACCCAGTACTTC

V gene: TRBV24-1
J gene: TRBJ1-4
D gene: -
CDR3 length: 17
clone size: -
CDR3 protein: CATSGGLTWGNLEKLFF
CDR3 DNA: TGTGCCACCAGTGGTGGGCTGACATGGGGGAACCTCGAAAAACTGTTTTTT

V gene: TRBV27
J gene: TRBJ2-7
D gene: TRBD2
CDR3 length: 18
clone size: -
CDR3 protein: CASSLMGVRSGSPYEQYF
CDR3 DNA: TGTGCCAGCAGTTTAATGGGAGTCCGTAGCGGGAGTCCCTACGAGCAGTACTTC

V gene: TRBV4-3
J gene: TRBJ1-5
D gene: -
CDR3 length: 13
clone size: -
CDR3 protein: CASSQDHNQPQHF
CDR3 DNA: TGCGCCAGCAGCCAAGATCACAATCAGCCCCAGCATTTT

V gene: TRBV14
J gene: TRBJ2-3
D gene: -
CDR3 length: 14
clone size: -
CDR3 protein: CASSQERREDTQYF
CDR3 DNA: TGTGCCAGCAGCCAAGAGAGGAGGGAAGATACGCAGTATTTT

V gene: TRBV12-3/TRBV12-4
J gene: TRBJ1-2
D gene: -
CDR3 length: 17
clone size: -
CDR3 protein: CASSLDYGRPGTYGYTF
CDR3 DNA: TGTGCCAGCAGTTTAGATTATGGGAGACCCGGCACCTATGGCTACACCTTC

V gene: TRBV7-2
J gene: TRBJ2-1
D gene: -
CDR3 length: 13
clone size: -
CDR3 protein: CASSLDQGGEQFF
CDR3 DNA: TGTGCCAGCAGCTTAGATCAGGGTGGTGAGCAGTTCTTC

V gene: TRBV29-1
J gene: TRBJ2-7
D gene: -
CDR3 length: 12
clone size: -
CDR3 protein: CSVEGSAYEQYF
CDR3 DNA: TGCAGCGTTGAGGGAAGCGCCTACGAGCAGTACTTC

V gene: TRBV29-1
J gene: TRBJ2-7
D gene: TRBD2
CDR3 length: 14
clone size: -
CDR3 protein: CSVGRSGMIDEQYF
CDR3 DNA: TGCAGCGTCGGACGGAGCGGGATGATAGATGAGCAGTACTTC

V gene: TRBV9
J gene: TRBJ2-7
D gene: -
CDR3 length: 12
clone size: -
CDR3 protein: CASSVRPYEQYF
CDR3 DNA: TGTGCCAGCAGCGTGAGACCGTACGAGCAGTACTTC

V gene: TRBV14
J gene: TRBJ2-7
D gene: TRBD1
CDR3 length: 14
clone size: -
CDR3 protein: CASSQSGGSYEQYF
CDR3 DNA: TGTGCCAGCAGCCAATCAGGGGGCTCCTACGAGCAGTACTTC

V gene: TRBV5-5
J gene: TRBJ1-1
D gene: -
CDR3 length: 18
clone size: once
CDR3 protein: CASSLLGSLPGMNTEAFF
CDR3 DNA: TGTGCCAGCAGCTTGTTAGGGTCATTACCAGGAATGAACACTGAAGCTTTCTTT

V gene: TRBV6-2/TRBV6-3
J gene: TRBJ1-4
D gene: TRBD1
CDR3 length: 19
clone size: few
CDR3 protein: CASRPPGQGAQSPKEKLFF
CDR3 DNA: TGTGCCAGCAGACCCCCGGGACAGGGGGCGCAGTCACCTAAGGAAAAACTGTTTTTT

V gene: TRBV28
J gene: TRBJ2-7
D gene: -
CDR3 length: 16
clone size: -
CDR3 protein: CASSGPWGALSYEQYF
CDR3 DNA: TGTGCCAGCAGTGGCCCTTGGGGAGCCCTCTCCTACGAGCAGTACTTC

V gene: TRBV27
J gene: TRBJ1-2
D gene: -
CDR3 length: 15
clone size: -
CDR3 protein: CASSLGTDGTDDYTF
CDR3 DNA: TGTGCCAGCAGTTTAGGGACGGACGGCACTGATGACTACACCTTC

V gene: TRBV5-1
J gene: TRBJ2-5
D gene: -
CDR3 length: 10
clone size: -
CDR3 protein: CASKQETQYF
CDR3 DNA: TGCGCCAGCAAACAAGAGACCCAGTACTTC

V gene: TRBV7-7
J gene: TRBJ2-3
D gene: -
CDR3 length: 13
clone size: -
CDR3 protein: CASSEDDYNEQYF
CDR3 DNA: TGTGCTAGCAGCGAGGACGACTACAATGAGCAGTATTTT

V gene: TRBV7-3
J gene: TRBJ2-7
D gene: TRBD2
CDR3 length: 13
clone size: -
CDR3 protein: CASAGGSNNEQYF
CDR3 DNA: TGTGCCAGCGCGGGGGGCTCAAATAATGAGCAGTACTTC

V gene: TRBV20-1
J gene: TRBJ2-7
D gene: -
CDR3 length: 15
clone size: -
CDR3 protein: CSARGPGHRTYEQYF
CDR3 DNA: TGCAGTGCTAGAGGTCCGGGACACCGGACCTACGAGCAGTACTTC

V gene: TRBV18
J gene: TRBJ1-6
D gene: -
CDR3 length: 12
clone size: -
CDR3 protein: CASSPPNSPLHF
CDR3 DNA: TGCGCCAGCTCACCCCCTAATTCACCCCTCCACTTT

V gene: TRBV20-1
J gene: TRBJ2-7
D gene: -
CDR3 length: 11
clone size: -
CDR3 protein: CSASPGFEQYF
CDR3 DNA: TGCAGTGCTTCCCCCGGGTTCGAGCAGTACTTC

V gene: TRBV3-1
J gene: TRBJ2-5
D gene: TRBD2
CDR3 length: 15
clone size: -
CDR3 protein: CASSQSSGRSREQYF
CDR3 DNA: TGTGCCAGCAGCCAAAGTAGCGGGAGATCCAGGGAGCAGTACTTC

V gene: TRBV7-2
J gene: TRBJ2-5
D gene: TRBD2
CDR3 length: 17
clone size: -
CDR3 protein: CASRGPKRGATQETQYF
CDR3 DNA: TGTGCCAGCAGGGGTCCGAAGCGGGGAGCTACACAAGAGACCCAGTACTTC

V gene: TRBV29-1
J gene: TRBJ1-1
D gene: -
CDR3 length: 13
clone size: -
CDR3 protein: CSVPQGSNTEAFF
CDR3 DNA: TGCAGCGTCCCCCAGGGATCGAACACTGAAGCTTTCTTT

V gene: TRBV9
J gene: TRBJ2-6
D gene: -
CDR3 length: 17
clone size: few
CDR3 protein: CASSVGTAFSGANVLTF
CDR3 DNA: TGTGCCAGCAGCGTAGGGACGGCGTTCTCTGGGGCCAACGTCCTGACTTTC

V gene: TRBV6-5
J gene: TRBJ2-3
D gene: -
CDR3 length: 15
clone size: -
CDR3 protein: CASSYATGMPDTQYF
CDR3 DNA: TGTGCCAGCAGTTATGCCACGGGGATGCCAGATACGCAGTATTTT

V gene: TRBV9
J gene: TRBJ1-5
D gene: -
CDR3 length: 12
clone size: few
CDR3 protein: CASSVGDIPQHF
CDR3 DNA: TGTGCCAGCAGCGTAGGGGACATACCCCAGCATTTT

V gene: TRBV28
J gene: TRBJ2-3
D gene: -
CDR3 length: 12
clone size: -
CDR3 protein: CASSFQQDTQYF
CDR3 DNA: TGTGCCAGCAGTTTCCAGCAAGATACGCAGTATTTT

V gene: TRBV5-4
J gene: TRBJ2-5
D gene: TRBD1
CDR3 length: 14
clone size: -
CDR3 protein: CASSFRIRGETQYF
CDR3 DNA: TGTGCCAGCAGCTTCCGTATCAGGGGGGAGACCCAGTACTTC

V gene: TRBV27
J gene: TRBJ2-1
D gene: -
CDR3 length: 15
clone size: once
CDR3 protein: CASSGFDTGYNEQFF
CDR3 DNA: TGTGCCAGCAGTGGTTTCGATACAGGATACAATGAGCAGTTCTTC

V gene: TRBV29-1
J gene: TRBJ2-3
D gene: TRBD2
CDR3 length: 18
clone size: -
CDR3 protein: CSVGPRRGRQITTDTQYF
CDR3 DNA: TGCAGCGTGGGGCCCAGGCGCGGGAGACAAATTACCACAGATACGCAGTATTTT

V gene: TRBV10-3
J gene: TRBJ2-5
D gene: TRBD1
CDR3 length: 15
clone size: -
CDR3 protein: CAISVRDRGEETQYF
CDR3 DNA: TGTGCCATCAGTGTTCGGGACAGGGGAGAAGAGACCCAGTACTTC

V gene: TRBV28
J gene: TRBJ2-7
D gene: -
CDR3 length: 15
clone size: -
CDR3 protein: CASSSGPPKTYEQYF
CDR3 DNA: TGTGCCAGCAGCTCTGGACCCCCAAAGACCTACGAGCAGTACTTC

V gene: TRBV6-4
J gene: TRBJ1-2
D gene: -
CDR3 length: 14
clone size: once
CDR3 protein: CASSDSIRGYDYTF
CDR3 DNA: TGTGCCAGCAGTGACTCGATCAGGGGCTATGACTACACCTTC

V gene: TRBV27
J gene: TRBJ2-5
D gene: -
CDR3 length: 16
clone size: once
CDR3 protein: CASSFGTAGASATQYF
CDR3 DNA: TGTGCCAGCAGTTTCGGGACAGCGGGTGCAAGTGCGACCCAGTACTTC

V gene: TRBV21-1
J gene: TRBJ2-1
D gene: -
CDR3 length: 16
clone size: -
CDR3 protein: CASLYKPGATIYEQFF
CDR3 DNA: TGTGCCAGCCTTTATAAACCTGGGGCTACGATCTACGAGCAGTTCTTC

V gene: TRBV7-2
J gene: TRBJ2-3
D gene: TRBD2
CDR3 length: 15
clone size: -
CDR3 protein: CASSPGEGVTDTQYF
CDR3 DNA: TGTGCCAGCAGCCCTGGGGAGGGAGTCACAGATACGCAGTATTTT

V gene: TRBV20-1
J gene: TRBJ1-1
D gene: -
CDR3 length: 12
clone size: -
CDR3 protein: CSATTQNTEAFF
CDR3 DNA: TGCAGTGCAACGACCCAGAACACTGAAGCTTTCTTT

V gene: TRBV13
J gene: TRBJ1-2
D gene: -
CDR3 length: 15
clone size: -
CDR3 protein: CASSYATVRVGGYTF
CDR3 DNA: TGTGCCAGCAGCTACGCGACAGTAAGGGTTGGTGGCTACACCTTC

V gene: TRBV28
J gene: TRBJ1-6
D gene: -
CDR3 length: 15
clone size: -
CDR3 protein: CVSSGMGHNNSPLHF
CDR3 DNA: TGTGTCAGCAGTGGGATGGGGCACAATAATTCACCCCTCCACTTT

V gene: TRBV9
J gene: TRBJ2-1
D gene: TRBD1
CDR3 length: 12
clone size: -
CDR3 protein: CASSGTGNEQFF
CDR3 DNA: TGTGCCAGCAGCGGGACAGGGAATGAGCAGTTCTTC

V gene: TRBV2
J gene: TRBJ1-5
D gene: TRBD1
CDR3 length: 14
clone size: -
CDR3 protein: CASRRGQDNQPQHF
CDR3 DNA: TGTGCCAGCAGGAGGGGGCAGGACAATCAGCCCCAGCATTTT

V gene: TRBV27
J gene: TRBJ1-5
D gene: -
CDR3 length: 15
clone size: -
CDR3 protein: CASSPIDRINQPQHF
CDR3 DNA: TGTGCCAGCAGTCCCATCGACAGAATCAATCAGCCCCAGCATTTT

V gene: TRBV29-1
J gene: TRBJ2-1
D gene: -
CDR3 length: 14
clone size: -
CDR3 protein: CSVPRLVDYNEQFF
CDR3 DNA: TGCAGCGTTCCGAGACTAGTGGACTACAATGAGCAGTTCTTC

V gene: TRBV12-5
J gene: TRBJ2-1
D gene: -
CDR3 length: 12
clone size: -
CDR3 protein: CASALSGGEQFF
CDR3 DNA: TGTGCTAGTGCCCTTAGTGGTGGAGAGCAGTTCTTC